This T cell receptor beta chain was observed in a study of T cells in Graves' hyperthyroidism and ophthalmopathy. The junction had 12 bases not matched to a gene; V was cut back by 6 bases and J by 4 bases. The CDR3 loop spans 15 amino acids. Germline V gene lookup returns CDR1 DFQATT and CDR2 SNEGSKA (reference sequence). This clonotype turned up a few times. Researchers amplified the TCR beta CDR3 regions from RNA transcripts. When the TCR CDR3 underwent first-round RT-PCR, the HTBI primer set was used. From the multiplex PCR reads, TCRdb called clonotypes with MiXCR, one entry per CDR3 protein. This sample has about 590,000 distinct CDR3 sequences, with approximately 15% found just once.

The source is a woman in her 30s with Graves' hyperthyroidism. The material sequenced was blood. This rearrangement joins TRBV20-1 to TRBJ2-1, with 7 nucleotides matching TRBD2. The CDR3 sequence: CSARIGTTYYNEQFF. The CDR3 DNA reads TGCAGTGCCCGAATAGGGACTACCTATTACAATGAGCAGTTCTTC.